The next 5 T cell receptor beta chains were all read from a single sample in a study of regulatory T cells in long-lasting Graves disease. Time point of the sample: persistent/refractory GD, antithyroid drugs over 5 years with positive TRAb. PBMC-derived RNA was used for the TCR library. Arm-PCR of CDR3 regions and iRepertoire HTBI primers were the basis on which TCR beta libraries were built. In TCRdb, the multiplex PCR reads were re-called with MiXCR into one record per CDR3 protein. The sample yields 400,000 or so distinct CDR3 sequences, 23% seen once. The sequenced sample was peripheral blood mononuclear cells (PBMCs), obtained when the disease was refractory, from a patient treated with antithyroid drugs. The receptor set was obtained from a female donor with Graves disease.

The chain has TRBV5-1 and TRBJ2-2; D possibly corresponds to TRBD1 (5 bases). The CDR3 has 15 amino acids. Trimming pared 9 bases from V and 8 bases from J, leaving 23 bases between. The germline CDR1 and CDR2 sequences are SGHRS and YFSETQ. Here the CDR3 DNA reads TGCGCCACCAGGGAAGGGGCTCAATCCAGGGGGGAGCTGTTTTTT. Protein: CATREGAQSRGELFF.

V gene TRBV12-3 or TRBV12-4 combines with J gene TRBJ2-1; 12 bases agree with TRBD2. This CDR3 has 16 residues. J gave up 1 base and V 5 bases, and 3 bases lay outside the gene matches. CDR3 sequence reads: CASSASGRGSYNEQFF. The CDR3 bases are TGTGCCAGCAGTGCTAGCGGGAGGGGGTCCTACAATGAGCAGTTCTTC.

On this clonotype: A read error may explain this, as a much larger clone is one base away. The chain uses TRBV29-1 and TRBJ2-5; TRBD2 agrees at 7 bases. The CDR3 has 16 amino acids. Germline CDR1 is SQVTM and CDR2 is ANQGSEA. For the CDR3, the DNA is TGCAGCGTTGAAGTTTTGGGGAGGGGCAACGATGGGACCCGGTACTTC. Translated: CSVEVLGRGNDGTRYF.

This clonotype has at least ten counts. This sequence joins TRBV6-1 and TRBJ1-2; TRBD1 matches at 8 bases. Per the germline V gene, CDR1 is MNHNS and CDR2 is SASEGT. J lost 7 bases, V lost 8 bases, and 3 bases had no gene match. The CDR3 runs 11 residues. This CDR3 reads CASGQGRGYTF. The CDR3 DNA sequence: TGTGCCAGCGGACAGGGCCGTGGCTACACCTTC.

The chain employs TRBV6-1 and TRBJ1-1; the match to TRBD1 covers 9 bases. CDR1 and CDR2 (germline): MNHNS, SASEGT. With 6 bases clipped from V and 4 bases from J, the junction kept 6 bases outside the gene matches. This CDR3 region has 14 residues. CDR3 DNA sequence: TGTGCCAGCAGCAGTACAGGGGGCTTCACTGAAGCTTTCTTT. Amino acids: CASSSTGGFTEAFF.